The 21 T cell receptor beta chains in this list originate from one sample, sequenced in a study of T cells in Graves' hyperthyroidism and ophthalmopathy. The source material, RNA transcripts, was used to amplify TCR beta CDR3 regions. Initially, a first-round RT-PCR of the TCR CDR3 employed the HTBI primer set. TCRdb re-derived calls from the multiplex PCR reads in MiXCR, one entry per CDR3 protein. The data contain about 760,000 distinct CDR3 sequences, around 40% of them singletons. The sample was blood. These receptors were taken from a middle-aged woman with Graves' hyperthyroidism.

Worth noting for this clonotype: A much larger clone differs from this one at a single base, so this may be a read error. A read error is likely, as this CDR3 ends without the conserved phenylalanine or tryptophan. The chain employs TRBV29-1 and TRBJ1-1; D is ambiguous. In germline, CDR1 is SQVTM, CDR2 ANQGSEA. CDR3 length equals 12 residues. V was pared by 7 bases and J by 10 bases, with 19 bases between. CDR3 in amino acids: CSAVSPSLGAFL. The CDR3 DNA reads TGCAGCGCTGTATCCCCCAGTCTCGGAGCTTTCCTT.

The chain combines TRBV7-9 with TRBJ2-3; 11 bases match TRBD2. In germline, CDR1 is SEHNR, CDR2 FQNEAQ (reference sequence). CDR3 length equals 14 residues. V lost 3 bases to trimming and J lost 6 bases; unmatched junction nucleotides: 2. The CDR3 is CASSFLAGGDTQYF. The CDR3 coding sequence is TGTGCCAGCAGCTTCCTAGCGGGAGGTGATACGCAGTATTTT.

The chain couples TRBV29-1 to TRBJ2-6, with 10 nucleotides matching TRBD1. Trimming removed 7 bases from V and 2 bases from J; junction bases left unmatched: 2. Per germline, CDR1 SQVTM and CDR2 ANQGSEA. This CDR3 has 14 amino acids. CDR3 coding DNA: TGCAGCGGCGGGACAGGGGCTGGGGCCAACGTCCTGACTTTC. Its translation is CSGGTGAGANVLTF.

This chain joins TRBV2 and TRBJ2-7; D call uncertain. Looked up from germline, CDR1 is SNHLY and CDR2 is FYNNEI. This CDR3 spans 11 amino acids. V was cut by 6 bases and J by 6 bases, with 9 bases left in between. This chain's CDR3 is CASSPPPEQYF. The CDR3 DNA reads as TGTGCCAGCAGCCCACCCCCCGAGCAGTACTTC.

This clonotype was counted between two and nine times. This chain connects TRBV29-1 to TRBJ1-1; possibly TRBD1 for D (5 bases). Germline assignment: CDR1 SQVTM and CDR2 ANQGSEA. The CDR3 runs to 15 residues. Trimming took 4 bases from V and 1 from J, leaving 16 bases between them. The CDR3 spells CSVGSQLRGNTEAFF. The CDR3 DNA reads TGCAGCGTTGGTTCCCAACTTAGGGGGAACACTGAAGCTTTCTTT.

The chain employs TRBV10-3 and TRBJ2-7; D perhaps matches TRBD2 (5 bases). V was cut by 3 bases and J by 7 bases, with 19 bases left in between. The germline gives CDR1 ENHRY, CDR2 SYGVKD. CDR3 length equals 15 residues. CDR3 region: CAISESLANYNEQYF. Written as DNA, the CDR3 is TGTGCCATCAGTGAATCGCTAGCCAACTACAATGAGCAGTACTTC.

This clonotype was counted between two and nine times. The V and J genes are TRBV4-3 and TRBJ2-7; TRBD2 might be the D (6 bases). The length of the CDR3 is 15 residues. V shed 1 base and J shed 2 bases, with 12 bases lying between them. Per the germline V gene, CDR1 is LGHNA and CDR2 is YSLEER. CDR3 nucleotides: TGCGCCAGCAGCCAAGCGGCTAGCGCAACCTACGAGCAGTACTTC. Amino acid sequence: CASSQAASATYEQYF.

This clonotype was detected a few times. The chain is built from TRBV12-3 or TRBV12-4 and TRBJ1-6; D gene ambiguous. V was clipped by 6 bases and J by 0 bases, with 9 bases between them. The CDR3 runs to 15 residues. The CDR3: CASSYTGSYNSPLHF. The CDR3 nucleotides read TGTGCCAGCAGCTATACTGGCTCCTATAATTCACCCCTCCACTTT.

Regarding this clonotype: Given a much more abundant clone one base away, this may be a read error. DNA of the CDR3: TGTGCCAGCAGTGAGCAGGGAGGGAACACTGAAGCTTCCTTT. Translated: CASSEQGGNTEASF. The chain combines TRBV2 with TRBJ1-1; TRBD1 is a possible D gene (5 bases). This CDR3 region has 14 residues. CDR1 and CDR2 (germline): SNHLY, FYNNEI.

The chain carries TRBV20-1 and TRBJ1-3, with a weak D call TRBD1 (6 bases). Trimming shortened V by 6 bases and J by 4 bases, and 19 bases separated the two germline ends. In germline, CDR1 is DFQATT, CDR2 SNEGSKA (reference sequence). This CDR3 has 15 residues. The CDR3, as DNA: TGCAGTGCCCCCCAGGCAGGGGTGGGCGGAAACACCATATATTTT. It translates to CSAPQAGVGGNTIYF.

This chain connects TRBV30 to TRBJ1-2; unclear D gene. The ends were cut back, 0 bases at V and 4 bases at J, with 6 bases in the middle. Germline CDR1 reads GTSNPN; CDR2 reads SVGIG (reference sequence). This CDR3 is built from 12 residues. CDR3 region: CAWSVPGYGYTF. In nucleotides, the CDR3 is TGTGCCTGGAGTGTACCCGGCTATGGCTACACCTTC.

This clonotype was detected ten times or more. The V and J genes are TRBV9 and TRBJ1-2; D unclear. Between the trimmed V and J ends, which lost 3 bases and 3 bases, there was a span of 18 bases. Germline loops: CDR1 SGDLS, CDR2 YYNGEE. The CDR3 is 16 amino acids. Written as DNA, the CDR3 is TGTGCCAGCAGCGAGGGCCGAAGACCCCCGGACTATGGCTACACCTTC. Its protein is CASSEGRRPPDYGYTF.

The genes are TRBV29-1 and TRBJ2-7; the D call may be TRBD1 or TRBD2 (5 bases each). Looked up from germline, CDR1 is SQVTM and CDR2 is ANQGSEA. V was trimmed by 6 bases and J by 7 bases, leaving 16 bases between them. CDR3 length: 12 residues. CDR3 sequence (DNA): TGCAGCGTAATTCAGGGTTCGGGGGAGCAGTACTTC. Protein: CSVIQGSGEQYF.

On this clonotype itself: A much larger clone differs from this one at a single base, so this may be a read error. V is TRBV2 and J is TRBJ1-4; D is perhaps TRBD1 (6 bases). CDR3 length equals 15 residues. Trimming removed 5 bases at V and 7 bases at J, with 17 bases between. CDR1 and CDR2 from the germline V gene are SNHLY and FYNNEI. The CDR3: CASSKDSFGREKLFF. CDR3 DNA sequence: TGTGCCAGCAGTAAGGACAGTTTCGGGCGTGAAAAACTGTTTTTT.

This clonotype showed up just a few times. V usage is TRBV25-1 and J usage is TRBJ1-1, with TRBD1 as a possible D gene (5 bases). The CDR3 has 12 amino acids. Germline CDR1 and CDR2: MGHDK and SYGVNS. V was cut by 8 bases and J by 1 base, with 8 bases left in between. CDR3 residues: CASGHWNTEAFF. The CDR3 bases are TGTGCCAGCGGACATTGGAACACTGAAGCTTTCTTT. Looking up the rest from reference TRBV25-1 and TRBJ1-1 gives the full variable domain: EADIYQTPRYLVIGTGKKITLECSQTMGHDKMYWYQQDPGMELHLIHYSYGVNSTEKGDLSSESTVSRIRTEHFPLTLESARPSHTSQYLCASGHWNTEAFFGQGTRLTVV.

This clonotype came up many times. The rearrangement uses TRBV7-9 and TRBJ1-2; 9 nucleotides align to TRBD1. The CDR3 consists of 16 residues. Germline V gene sequence: CDR1 SEHNR, CDR2 FQNEAQ (reference sequence). V lost 3 bases, J lost 0 bases, and 5 bases stayed unmatched. In nucleotides, the CDR3 is TGTGCCAGCAGCTTCGGACAGGGGATATCTAACTATGGCTACACCTTC. Its translation is CASSFGQGISNYGYTF.

The chain carries TRBV7-2 and TRBJ1-2; 7 nucleotides line up with TRBD1. The CDR3 is made up of 15 amino acids. J gave up 4 bases and V 5 bases, and 10 bases lay outside the gene matches. Looked up from germline, CDR1 is SGHTA and CDR2 is FQGNSA. CDR3 protein: CASSARDREGYGYTF. The CDR3 DNA reads as TGTGCCAGCAGCGCCAGAGACAGGGAAGGCTATGGCTACACCTTC.

J is TRBJ1-1 and V is TRBV14; no reliable D call. The CDR3 is 13 residues long. The germline V and J ends were trimmed by 4 bases and 5 bases, with 11 bases remaining between them. Germline assignment: CDR1 SGHDN and CDR2 FVKESK. In DNA form, the CDR3 reads TGTGCCAGCAGCCTCCCCACCAGGACTGAAGCTTTCTTT. As protein: CASSLPTRTEAFF.

This rearrangement joins TRBV9 to TRBJ2-7, with 8 bases fitting TRBD1. Germline CDR1 is SGDLS and CDR2 is YYNGEE. Germline trimming cut 0 bases from V and 4 bases from J; bases unmatched to any gene: 6. CDR3 length: 15 residues. The CDR3 here is CASSVGGTGGYEQYF. The DNA of the CDR3 is TGTGCCAGCAGCGTAGGGGGTACAGGGGGTTACGAGCAGTACTTC.

In its sample, this clonotype was seen many times. This rearrangement joins TRBV10-3 to TRBJ2-2; maybe TRBD2 (5 bases). The CDR3 is 16 amino acids. In germline, CDR1 is ENHRY, CDR2 SYGVKD. Trimming pared 3 bases from V and 4 bases from J, leaving 15 bases between. CDR3 sequence (DNA): TGTGCCATCAGTGACCCTGATGAGGGAATCACCGGGGAGCTGTTTTTT. Translated, it gives CAISDPDEGITGELFF.

The V call is TRBV2, the J call TRBJ1-1; 7 nucleotides line up with TRBD1. Losses at the gene ends were 1 base for V and 2 bases for J; bases not matched to a gene: 7. In germline, CDR1 is SNHLY, CDR2 FYNNEI. The CDR3 length is 16 residues. CDR3 nucleotide sequence: TGTGCCAGCAGTGAAGGACTTAACAGGGGTAACACTGAAGCTTTCTTT. Encoded protein: CASSEGLNRGNTEAFF.